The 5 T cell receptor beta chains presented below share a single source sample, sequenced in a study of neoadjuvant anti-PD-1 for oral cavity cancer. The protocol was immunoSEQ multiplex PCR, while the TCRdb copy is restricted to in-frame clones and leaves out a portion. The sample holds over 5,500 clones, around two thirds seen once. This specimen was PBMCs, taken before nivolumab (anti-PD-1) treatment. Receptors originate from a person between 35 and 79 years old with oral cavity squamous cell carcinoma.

In nucleotides, the CDR3 is TGTGCCATCGGGGGAACCCCCTACGAGCAGTACTTC. Protein: CAIGGTPYEQYF. V usage is TRBV10-3 and J usage is TRBJ2-7, with D perhaps matching TRBD1 or TRBD2 (5 bases each). Germline CDR1 is ENHRY and CDR2 is SYGVKD. V lost 8 bases to trimming and J lost 2 bases, with 10 bases between them. The CDR3 is made up of 12 amino acids.

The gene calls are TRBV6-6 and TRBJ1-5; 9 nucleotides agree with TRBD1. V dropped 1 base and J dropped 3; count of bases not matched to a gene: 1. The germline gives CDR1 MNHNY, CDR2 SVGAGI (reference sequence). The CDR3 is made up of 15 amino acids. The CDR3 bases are TGTGCCAGCAGTTACTGGGACAGGGCCAATCAGCCCCAGCATTTT. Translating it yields CASSYWDRANQPQHF.

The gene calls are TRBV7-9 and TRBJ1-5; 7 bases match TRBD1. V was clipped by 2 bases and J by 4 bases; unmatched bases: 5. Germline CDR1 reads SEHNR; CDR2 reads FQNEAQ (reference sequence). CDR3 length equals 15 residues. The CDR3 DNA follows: TGTGCCAGCAGCTTAAGAGAGGGGGCAAATCAGCCCCAGCATTTT. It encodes CASSLREGANQPQHF.

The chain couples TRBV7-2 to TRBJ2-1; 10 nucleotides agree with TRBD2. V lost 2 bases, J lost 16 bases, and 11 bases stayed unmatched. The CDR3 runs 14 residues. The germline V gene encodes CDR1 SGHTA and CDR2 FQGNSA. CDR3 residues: CASSLRAQRGGDFF. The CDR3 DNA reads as TGTGCCAGCAGCTTAAGGGCGCAGCGGGGGGGCGATTTCTTC.

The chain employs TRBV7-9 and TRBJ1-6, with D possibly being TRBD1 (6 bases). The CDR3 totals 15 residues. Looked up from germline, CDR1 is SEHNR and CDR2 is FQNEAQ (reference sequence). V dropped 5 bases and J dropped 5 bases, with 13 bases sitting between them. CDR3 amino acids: CASSTGTLDNSPLHF. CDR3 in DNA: TGTGCCAGCAGCACAGGGACACTCGATAATTCACCCCTCCACTTT.